This record concerns one T cell receptor beta chain sequence. Which antigen it targets is not known. Nothing much larger sits one base from this clone, and base qualities are not available. Preparation of the library involved 5' RACE. Sequenced on an Illumina HiSeq 2500. The second PCR ran for roughly 7 to 11 cycles and used a J-beta primer mix along with a sample-barcoded 5' primer. A unique molecular identifier was introduced onto each TCR beta cDNA molecule by a template-switch 5' adaptor carrying 12 random nucleotides. Each sample yielded at least 3 million CDR3-containing paired-end reads. First-strand cDNA was synthesized from all RNA with the Mint cDNA synthesis kit, primed by a TRBC-specific oligonucleotide. Following uracil-DNA glycosylase treatment, all cDNA underwent a first 18-cycle PCR with the universal primers M1SS and BC2_uni_R. The paper's data handling went like this. Normalization of each sample was performed by random selection of 1 million high-quality reads, each carrying a distinct molecular identifier. Instead of being binned into consensus sequences, reads that shared molecular identifiers were thrown out. MiTCR, run with a Q25 quality threshold and the strictest error-elimination algorithm, handled CDR3 identification, clonotype clustering and error correction. Lower-bound total TCR beta diversity was estimated with a nonparametric unseen species model using Euler transformation. The public reads were reanalyzed by TCRdb: fastp trimming at Q25, MiXCR alignment, in-frame beta chains only. Here each entry gathers all rows of one CDR3 protein and keeps the most common genes and DNA. The V and J calls were determined by TCRdb, not by the authors. For this sample there are 1.5 million to 2 million distinct CDR3 sequences; roughly a third appear just once. About 11% of the sample is in the top ten clones.

The donors were roughly 39 Caucasian individuals from Russia, aged roughly 6 to 100 years, who were systemically healthy. Each donor gave roughly 11 milliliters of peripheral blood, drawn into EDTA-treated Vacutainer tubes. Ficoll-Paque density-gradient centrifugation was used to isolate PBMCs, with at least 7 million obtained per sample. Trizol reagent was used to extract total RNA from PBMCs, with at least 5 micrograms per sample. The percentages of naive CD45RAhigh/CD27high T cells were determined by flow cytometry on a PBMC aliquot from every donor. Clipping removes 6 bases from V and 4 bases from J, with 7 as the unmatched junction base count. Looking up the germline V gene yields CDR1 SQVTM and CDR2 ANQGSEA. The CDR3 starts with the cysteine, ends with the phenylalanine, and has 15 residues. The sequence is cut down to CDR3 DNA, 45 bases in frame from base 1. This sample was included in a study of blood T cells in healthy people across ages (dated by TCRdb to about 2015). At the level of the whole study: In model experiments, template switching captured about one uniquely barcoded TCR beta cDNA molecule for every two T cells. To track age-related changes in TCR beta repertoire diversity, the study relied on deep sequencing normalized with unique cDNA molecular identifiers. Using the same blood draw, the study looked at two additional independent replicas of 1 million unique cDNA reads for two donors, one aged 18 to 30 and the other aged 80 or older. Four age groups were formed from the donors: young (average roughly 16 years), middle-aged (less than 40), aged (roughly 56) and long-lived (less than 85). Donors of different ages were randomly distributed across sequencing lanes to avoid experimental bias.

Broader findings and caveats from the paper: Since profiling was done on bulk unsorted PBMCs, naive and antigen-experienced compartments could not be conclusively compared. The percentage of naive T cells measured by flow cytometry correlated strongly with observed TCR beta diversity. Because donor CMV infection status was unknown, age-related changes in expanded clonotypes were potentially confounded. Observed TCR beta diversity per million T cells fell roughly linearly with age, and a significant reduction was already apparent by age around 44. Estimates of total diversity from one million sequenced T cells were regarded as lower bounds and underestimates. The long-lived group showed more naive CD4+ T cells, fewer expanded clones and increased TCR diversity than the aged group, suggesting age selection.

Material for sequencing was blood. This receptor was identified in a woman aged 25 to 39 in good health. The chain uses TRBV29-1 and TRBJ2-3, with 13 bases aligning to TRBD2. The CDR3 in this case is CSVRKTSGGPDTQYF. The sequenced DNA is TGCAGCGTCCGAAAGACTAGCGGGGGGCCAGATACGCAGTATTTT.